This TCR beta chain was observed in a study of technical replicates of blood from a few donors. CDR3 length: 14 amino acids. CDR1 is MNHEY and CDR2 is SVGAGI in the germline V gene. Trimming pared 2 bases from V and 2 bases from J, leaving 9 bases between. TCRdb's copy holds only in-frame clones and misses some; the assay was immunoSEQ multiplex PCR. The sample carries fewer than 75,000 clones, around 89% recorded once. Sequenced: PBMCs. The receptor was isolated from a human donor in good health. Some clones in this sample may be carry-over from other donors' samples. The chain has TRBV6-5 and TRBJ1-1; D gene ambiguous. CDR3 nucleotides: TGTGCCAGCAGTTACGGCGGACTAAACACTGAAGCTTTCTTT. Translation gives CASSYGGLNTEAFF.